The clone carrying this TCR beta chain was seen only once. The target antigen is unknown. Sequence data for DNA of cultured CD4+ T cells were generated by the Oncomine TCR Beta short-read assay. MiXCR, run by TCRdb on the PCR reads, gives a single entry per CDR3 protein. The data show 5,500 to 7,500 distinct CDR3 sequences, around 22% seen once. The source of the sample is a study of vaccination and CD4 T cells after COVID-19. As for the study in general: The authors used overlapping spike peptides from SARS-CoV-2, HCoV-NL63, HCoV-OC43 and HCoV-229E to stimulate cells.

Treatment here: approximately nine-day PBMC culture with coronavirus spike peptide pools or control peptides (ViraFEST assay). PBMCs, plated at around 1.9 million per well, were grown in the presence of approximately 10 IU/ml IL-2 and around 10 ug/ml peptide pools. Half-medium replacement with fresh IL-2 medium took place on days 3 and 7. Negative selection yielded CD4+ T cells from day-10 cultures. V lost 6 bases and J lost 3; bases outside the gene matches: 15. Germline V gives CDR1 MNHEY, CDR2 SMNVEV (reference sequence). The CDR3 totals 17 residues. The clonotype originates from a human donor who had recovered from COVID-19. Sequenced material: CD4+ T cells from blood, cultured in vitro, taken after SARS-CoV-2 vaccination. J is TRBJ2-3 and V is TRBV27, with 7 bases identical to TRBD2. The CDR3 region is CASSSVGLVLWTDTQYF. In DNA form, the CDR3 reads TGTGCCAGCAGCTCCGTTGGACTAGTGCTATGGACAGATACGCAGTATTTT.